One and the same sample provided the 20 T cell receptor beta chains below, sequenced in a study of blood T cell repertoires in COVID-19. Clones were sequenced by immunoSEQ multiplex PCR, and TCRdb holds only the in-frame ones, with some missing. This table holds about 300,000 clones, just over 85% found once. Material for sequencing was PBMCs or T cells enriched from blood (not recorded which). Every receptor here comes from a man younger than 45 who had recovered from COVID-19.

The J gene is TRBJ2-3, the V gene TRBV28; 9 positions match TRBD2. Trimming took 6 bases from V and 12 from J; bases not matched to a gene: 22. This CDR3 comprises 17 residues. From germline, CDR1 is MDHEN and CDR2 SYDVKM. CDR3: CASRPTTGRGGAYNQYF. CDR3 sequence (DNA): TGTGCCAGCAGACCTACCACTGGGCGGGGGGGTGCCTATAATCAGTATTTT.

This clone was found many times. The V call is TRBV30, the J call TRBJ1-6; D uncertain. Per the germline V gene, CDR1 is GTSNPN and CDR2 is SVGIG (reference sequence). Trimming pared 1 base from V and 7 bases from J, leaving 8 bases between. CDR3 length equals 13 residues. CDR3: CAWSDWQNSPLHF. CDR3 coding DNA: TGTGCCTGGAGTGATTGGCAGAATTCACCCCTCCACTTT.

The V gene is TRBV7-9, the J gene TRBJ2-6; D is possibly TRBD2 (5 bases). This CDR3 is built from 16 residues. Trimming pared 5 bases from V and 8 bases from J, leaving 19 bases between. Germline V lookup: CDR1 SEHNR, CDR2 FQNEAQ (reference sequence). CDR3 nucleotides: TGTGCCAGCAGCCTTTCGGACTTCCAGACGACCAACGTCCTGACTTTC. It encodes CASSLSDFQTTNVLTF. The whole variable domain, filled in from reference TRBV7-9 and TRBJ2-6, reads DTGVSQNPRHKITKRGQNVTFRCDPISEHNRLYWYRQTLGQGPEFLTYFQNEAQLEKSRLLSDRFSAERPKGSFSTLEIQRTEQGDSAMYLCASSLSDFQTTNVLTFGAGSRLTVL.

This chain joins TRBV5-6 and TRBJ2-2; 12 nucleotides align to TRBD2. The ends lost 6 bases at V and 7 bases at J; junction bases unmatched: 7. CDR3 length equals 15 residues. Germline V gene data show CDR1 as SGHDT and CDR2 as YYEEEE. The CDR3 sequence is CASTLAGGSGGELFF. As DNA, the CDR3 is TGTGCCAGCACTCTAGCGGGAGGGTCTGGCGGGGAGCTGTTTTTT.

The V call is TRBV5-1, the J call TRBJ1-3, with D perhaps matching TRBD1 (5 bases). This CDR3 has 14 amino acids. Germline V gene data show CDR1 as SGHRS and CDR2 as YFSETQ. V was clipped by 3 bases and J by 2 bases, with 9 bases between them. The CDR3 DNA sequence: TGCGCCAGCAGCTCCGGGACTACTGGAAACACCATATATTTT. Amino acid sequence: CASSSGTTGNTIYF. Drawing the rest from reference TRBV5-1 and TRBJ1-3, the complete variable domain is KAGVTQTPRYLIKTRGQQVTLSCSPISGHRSVSWYQQTPGQGLQFLFEYFSETQRNKGNFPGRFSGRQFSNSRSEMNVSTLELGDSALYLCASSSGTTGNTIYFGEGSWLTVV.

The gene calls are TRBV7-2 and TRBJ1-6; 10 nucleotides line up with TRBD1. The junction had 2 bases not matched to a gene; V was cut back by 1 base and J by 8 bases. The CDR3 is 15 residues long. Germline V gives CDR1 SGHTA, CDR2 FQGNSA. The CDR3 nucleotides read TGTGCCAGCAGCTTAGGGGGACAGGGGTATTCACCCCTCCACTTT. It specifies CASSLGGQGYSPLHF.

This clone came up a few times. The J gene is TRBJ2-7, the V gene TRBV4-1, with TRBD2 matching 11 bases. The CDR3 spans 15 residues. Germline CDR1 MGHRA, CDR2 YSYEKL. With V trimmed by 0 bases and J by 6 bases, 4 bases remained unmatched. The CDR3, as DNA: TGCGCCAGCAGCCAAGATGATGGACTAGCGGGCGAGCAGTACTTC. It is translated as CASSQDDGLAGEQYF.

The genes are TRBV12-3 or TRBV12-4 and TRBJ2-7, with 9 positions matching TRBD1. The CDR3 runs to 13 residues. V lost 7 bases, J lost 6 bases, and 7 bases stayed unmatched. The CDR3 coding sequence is TGTGCCAGCACTGGAAGGGGACAGGGCGAGCAGTACTTC. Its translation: CASTGRGQGEQYF.

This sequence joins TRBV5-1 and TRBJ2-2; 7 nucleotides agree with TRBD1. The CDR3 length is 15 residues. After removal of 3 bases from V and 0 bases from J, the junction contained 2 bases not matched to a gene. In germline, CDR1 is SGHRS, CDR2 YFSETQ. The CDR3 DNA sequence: TGCGCCAGCAGCTCGACAGGGACGAACACCGGGGAGCTGTTTTTT. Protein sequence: CASSSTGTNTGELFF.

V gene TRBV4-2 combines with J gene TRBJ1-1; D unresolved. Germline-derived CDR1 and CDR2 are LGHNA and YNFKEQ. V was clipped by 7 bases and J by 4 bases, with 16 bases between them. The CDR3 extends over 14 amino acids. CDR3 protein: CASTQHLASTEAFF. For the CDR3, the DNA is TGTGCCAGCACACAGCACCTGGCGAGCACTGAAGCTTTCTTT.

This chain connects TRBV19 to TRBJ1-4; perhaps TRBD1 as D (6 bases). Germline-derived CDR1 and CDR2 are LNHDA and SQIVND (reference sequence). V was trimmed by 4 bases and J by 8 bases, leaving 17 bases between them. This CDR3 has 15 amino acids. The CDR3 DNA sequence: TGTGCCAGTAGTACCTACAGGGTTGGGGAAGAAAAACTGTTTTTT. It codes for CASSTYRVGEEKLFF.

The CDR3 bases are TGCGCCAGCAGCTTGGCAAACCCAGCGGGAGTCGGAAATACGCAGTATTTT. As protein: CASSLANPAGVGNTQYF. The V call is TRBV5-1, the J call TRBJ2-3, with 8 bases that match TRBD2. J lost 7 bases, V lost 0 bases, and 13 bases had no gene match. The CDR3 is 17 residues long. Germline V gene sequence: CDR1 SGHRS, CDR2 YFSETQ.

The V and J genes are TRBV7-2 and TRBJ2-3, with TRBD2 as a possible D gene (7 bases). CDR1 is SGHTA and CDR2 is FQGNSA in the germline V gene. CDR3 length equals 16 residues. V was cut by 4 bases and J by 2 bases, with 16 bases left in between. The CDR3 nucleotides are TGTGCCAGCAGCTCCCAAGGGGGAGGGAACACAGATACGCAGTATTTT. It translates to CASSSQGGGNTDTQYF.

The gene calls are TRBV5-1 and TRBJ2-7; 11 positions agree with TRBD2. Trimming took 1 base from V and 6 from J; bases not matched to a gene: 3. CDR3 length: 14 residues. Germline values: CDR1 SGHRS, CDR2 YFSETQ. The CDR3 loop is CASSLQTSGTEQYF. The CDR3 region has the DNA TGCGCCAGCAGCTTGCAGACTAGCGGGACCGAGCAGTACTTC.

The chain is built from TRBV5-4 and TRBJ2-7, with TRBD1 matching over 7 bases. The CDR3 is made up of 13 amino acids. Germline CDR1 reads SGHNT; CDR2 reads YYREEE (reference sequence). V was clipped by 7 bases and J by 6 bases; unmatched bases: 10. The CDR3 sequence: CASDNRDSGEQYF. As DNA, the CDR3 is TGTGCCAGCGACAACAGGGACAGCGGCGAGCAGTACTTC. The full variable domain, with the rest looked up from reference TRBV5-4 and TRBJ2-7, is ETGVTQSPTHLIKTRGQQVTLRCSSQSGHNTVSWYQQALGQGPQFIFQYYREEENGRGNFPPRFSGLQFPNYSSELNVNALELDDSALYLCASDNRDSGEQYFGPGTRLTVT.

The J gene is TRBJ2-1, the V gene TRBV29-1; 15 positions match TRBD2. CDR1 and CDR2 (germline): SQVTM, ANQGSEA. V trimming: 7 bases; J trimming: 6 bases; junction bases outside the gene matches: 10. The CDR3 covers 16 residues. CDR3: CSGSGLAGGPLNEQFF. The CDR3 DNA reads TGCAGCGGATCGGGACTAGCGGGGGGACCCCTCAATGAGCAGTTCTTC.

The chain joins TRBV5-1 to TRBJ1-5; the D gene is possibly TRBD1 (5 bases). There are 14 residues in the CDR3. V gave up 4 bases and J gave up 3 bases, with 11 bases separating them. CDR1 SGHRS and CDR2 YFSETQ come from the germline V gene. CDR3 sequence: CASSLGGDNQPQHF. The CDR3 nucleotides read TGCGCCAGCAGCCTCGGGGGTGACAATCAGCCCCAGCATTTT.

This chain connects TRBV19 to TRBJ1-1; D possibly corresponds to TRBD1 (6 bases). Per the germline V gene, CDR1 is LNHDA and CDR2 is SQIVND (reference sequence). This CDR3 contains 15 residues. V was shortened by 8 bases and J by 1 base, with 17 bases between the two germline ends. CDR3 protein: CASGKRTQGNTEAFF. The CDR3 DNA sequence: TGTGCCAGTGGGAAAAGGACACAGGGGAACACTGAAGCTTTCTTT.

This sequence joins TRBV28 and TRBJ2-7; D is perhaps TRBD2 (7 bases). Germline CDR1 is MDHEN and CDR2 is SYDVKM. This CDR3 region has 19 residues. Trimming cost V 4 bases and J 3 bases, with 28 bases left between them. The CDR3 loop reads CASSSLLGTGGALLYEQYF. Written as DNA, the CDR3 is TGTGCCAGCAGTTCCCTTCTCGGGACTGGGGGGGCTCTTCTCTACGAGCAGTACTTC.

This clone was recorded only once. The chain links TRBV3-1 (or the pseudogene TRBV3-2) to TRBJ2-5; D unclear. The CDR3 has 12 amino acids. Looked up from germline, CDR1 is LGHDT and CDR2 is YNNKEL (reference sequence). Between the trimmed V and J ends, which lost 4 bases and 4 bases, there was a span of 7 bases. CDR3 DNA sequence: TGTGCCAGCAGCCCGAGTATAGAGACCCAGTACTTC. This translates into CASSPSIETQYF.